This T cell receptor beta chain was sequenced in a study of blood T cell repertoires in COVID-19. Study as a whole: Donors in the United States, Italy and Spain gave samples during acute or convalescent COVID-19. PBMCs, B-cell-depleted T cells, or T cells provided the cDNA or gDNA that made up the material.

Study processing details: Amplifying reference gene primers gave estimates of nucleated cell counts. Clones were read by immunoSEQ multiplex PCR, and TCRdb kept only the in-frame ones, dropping some. D and trimming were read from the DNA, whereas the V and J calls and clone size are those reported in that table. The table records some 74,000 clones, approximately 80% of them present only once. This receptor was obtained from a human donor in a cohort sampled during active COVID-19. Sample: peripheral blood.

CDR3 sequence (DNA): TGCGCCAGCAGCCGTAACAGGGGCGCGAACACCGGGGAGCTGTTTTTT. It translates to CASSRNRGANTGELFF. The V gene is TRBV4-3, the J gene TRBJ2-2; 7 bases line up with TRBD1. This CDR3 comprises 16 residues. J lost 0 bases, V lost 4 bases, and 5 bases had no gene match. Germline-derived CDR1 and CDR2 are LGHNA and YSLEER.